Shown below are 5 T cell receptor beta chains from a single sample sequenced in a study of blood T cell repertoires in COVID-19. Measured with immunoSEQ multiplex PCR; TCRdb has only the in-frame clones, and not every one. Seen here are around 49,000 clones, 81% observed once, and the top ten hold more than 20%. What was sequenced was peripheral blood. Every receptor here comes from a woman aged 80 or over with COVID-19, enrolled during active disease.

This clone is deemed medium-sized. CDR3 in amino acids: CASSYSAGLHYEQYF. The CDR3 region has the DNA TGTGCCAGCAGTTACTCGGCGGGGCTACACTACGAGCAGTACTTC. The chain links TRBV6-5 to TRBJ2-7, with D maybe TRBD2 (6 bases). V lost 0 bases, J lost 3 bases, and 12 bases lay in between. The CDR3 has 15 amino acids. Germline CDR1 reads MNHEY; CDR2 reads SVGAGI.

The CDR3 bases are TGTGCCAGCAGTTTTCCAGGGGCTAGCGGGAGTGTGTACAATGAGCAGTTCTTC. Its protein product is CASSFPGASGSVYNEQFF. J is TRBJ2-1 and V is TRBV28, with 10 bases that match TRBD2. The CDR3 is made up of 18 amino acids. Germline CDR1 is MDHEN and CDR2 is SYDVKM. J was trimmed by 4 bases and V by 3 bases; bases with no gene match: 12. Looking up the rest from reference TRBV28 and TRBJ2-1 gives the full variable domain: DVKVTQSSRYLVKRTGEKVFLECVQDMDHENMFWYRQDPGLGLRLIYFSYDVKMKEKGDIPEGYSVSREKKERFSLILESASTNQTSMYLCASSFPGASGSVYNEQFFGPGTRLTVL.

This clone was found once. The chain joins TRBV2 to TRBJ2-7; possibly TRBD1 for D (5 bases). The CDR3 has 16 residues. Looked up from germline, CDR1 is SNHLY and CDR2 is FYNNEI. Trimming left V 5 bases short and J 3 bases short, with 20 bases between. CDR3 bases: TGTGCCAGCAGTAACCTCGGGCAGGGAATCAGCTACGAGCAGTACTTC. Its protein product is CASSNLGQGISYEQYF.

The V gene is TRBV19, the J gene TRBJ2-7; 7 bases line up with TRBD1. Looked up from germline, CDR1 is LNHDA and CDR2 is SQIVND (reference sequence). Trimming cost V 0 bases and J 3 bases; bases outside gene matches: 5. The CDR3 is made up of 15 amino acids. CDR3 nucleotides: TGTGCCAGTAGTATAGAACCGACAGGGTACTACGAGCAGTACTTC. It encodes CASSIEPTGYYEQYF.

The chain couples TRBV4-2 to TRBJ2-7; D call uncertain. Looked up from germline, CDR1 is LGHNA and CDR2 is YNFKEQ. The CDR3 is 14 residues long. Trimming stripped 1 base from V and 4 bases from J, with 11 bases between. The CDR3: CASSQGGWSYEQYF. CDR3 coding DNA: TGTGCCAGCAGCCAAGGAGGCTGGAGTTACGAGCAGTACTTC.